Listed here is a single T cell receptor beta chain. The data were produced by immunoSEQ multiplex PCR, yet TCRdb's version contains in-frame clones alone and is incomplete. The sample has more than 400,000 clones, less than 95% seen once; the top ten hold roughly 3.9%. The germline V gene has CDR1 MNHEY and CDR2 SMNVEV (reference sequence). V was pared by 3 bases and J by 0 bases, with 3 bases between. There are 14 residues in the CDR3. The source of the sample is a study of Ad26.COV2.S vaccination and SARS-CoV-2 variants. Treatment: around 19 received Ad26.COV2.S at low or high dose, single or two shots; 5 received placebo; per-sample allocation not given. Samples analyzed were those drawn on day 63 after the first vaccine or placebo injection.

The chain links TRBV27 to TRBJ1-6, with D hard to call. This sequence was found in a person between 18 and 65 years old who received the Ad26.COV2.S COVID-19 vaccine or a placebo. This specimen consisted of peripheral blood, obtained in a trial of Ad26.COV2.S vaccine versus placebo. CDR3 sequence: CASSLISYNSPLHF. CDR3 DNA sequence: TGTGCCAGCAGTTTGATCTCCTATAATTCACCCCTCCACTTT.